A selection of T cell receptor beta chains follows, all from one sample in a study of blood T cells in healthy people across ages. TCRdb reprocessed the 5' RACE reads with MiXCR, giving one entry per CDR3 protein. The sample lists roughly 500,000 distinct CDR3 sequences, less than 25% occurring once. These data also formed part of another study, on T cells of mothers and their children.

The sample consisted of blood. The receptors were sampled from a boy aged 5-17 years in good health. CDR3s include the opening cysteine and the closing phenylalanine or tryptophan. The D gene is left open where the match is weak. Size tells how often a clone was seen (once, few, many) or the class of an expanded clone, and some rows leave it out.

TRBD2 few TRBJ2-1 TRBV5-1 CASSLTSAYGNEQFF TGCGCCAGCAGCTTGACTAGCGCCTACGGGAATGAGCAGTTCTTC
TRBD2 - TRBJ2-1 TRBV20-1 CSARDPGLEQFF TGCAGTGCTAGAGACCCGGGACTAGAGCAGTTCTTC
TRBD1 - TRBJ1-5 TRBV27 CASRTGFEPQHF TGTGCCAGCAGGACAGGGTTTGAGCCCCAGCATTTT
TRBD1 - TRBJ2-7 TRBV2 CASSFLRQGPSGEQYF TGTGCCAGCAGCTTCCTTAGACAGGGGCCCTCCGGCGAGCAGTACTTC
- once TRBJ2-4 TRBV6-1 CATRWEPTSLAKNIQYF TGTGCCACACGGTGGGAGCCGACGAGTCTAGCCAAAAACATTCAGTACTTC
TRBD2 - TRBJ2-2 TRBV28 CASRPTSGRGTGELFF TGTGCCAGCAGGCCAACTAGCGGGAGAGGCACCGGGGAGCTGTTTTTT
TRBD1 - TRBJ2-5 TRBV4-3 CASSRSLGQGEETQYF TGCGCCAGCAGCCGTAGCTTGGGACAGGGAGAAGAGACCCAGTACTTC
TRBD1 - TRBJ1-1 TRBV7-9 CASSYRTGGDGEAFF TGTGCCAGCAGCTACCGGACAGGGGGAGACGGTGAAGCTTTCTTT
- - TRBJ2-1 TRBV15 CATSGPSGRANNEQFF TGTGCCACCAGCGGGCCCTCCGGGCGGGCGAACAATGAGCAGTTCTTC
- - TRBJ2-5 TRBV7-3 CASSLNYMPPFLDGAQETQYF TGTGCCAGCAGCTTAAACTACATGCCGCCATTTCTAGACGGGGCACAAGAGACCCAGTACTTC
TRBD1 few TRBJ1-1 TRBV11-2 CASSLSTGALGAFF TGTGCCAGCAGCTTATCCACAGGGGCCCTCGGAGCTTTCTTT
- few TRBJ1-1 TRBV6-1 CASTGNPGPWGTEAFF TGTGCCAGCACCGGGAACCCGGGACCCTGGGGGACTGAAGCTTTCTTT
TRBD1 - TRBJ2-2 TRBV28 CASSGGQGGTGELFF TGTGCCAGCAGTGGAGGACAGGGCGGCACCGGGGAGCTGTTTTTT
TRBD2 many TRBJ2-2 TRBV9 CASSPRTSGGTTNTGELFF TGTGCCAGCAGCCCACGGACTAGCGGGGGGACAACGAACACCGGGGAGCTGTTTTTT
- - TRBJ1-6 TRBV19 CASSMIAAQVRGSPLHF TGTGCCAGTAGTATGATTGCCGCGCAGGTTCGGGGGTCACCCCTCCACTTT
- many TRBJ1-5 TRBV4-3 CASSLGKGMPQHF TGCGCCAGCAGCCTGGGAAAGGGCATGCCCCAGCATTTT
- - TRBJ2-2 TRBV12-3/TRBV12-4 CAGKDVGNGELFF TGTGCCGGCAAGGACGTTGGCAACGGGGAGCTGTTTTTT
- - TRBJ2-3 TRBV20-1 CSAPRSTDTQYF TGCAGTGCCCCGAGGAGTACAGATACGCAGTATTTT
TRBD1 - TRBJ1-4 TRBV12-3/TRBV12-4 CASSPPGGDPTNEKLFF TGTGCCAGCAGTCCCCCAGGGGGGGATCCGACTAATGAAAAACTGTTTTTT
- - TRBJ1-4 TRBV6-5 CASSYSGLTTNEKLFF TGTGCCAGCAGTTACTCTGGGCTAACAACTAATGAAAAACTGTTTTTT
TRBD2 few TRBJ2-3 TRBV4-3 CASSPGTSGSGTDTQYF TGCGCCAGCAGCCCTGGGACTAGCGGGTCGGGCACAGATACGCAGTATTTT
- - TRBJ2-3 TRBV6-1 CASNLRGPGPDTQYF TGTGCCAGCAATTTGAGAGGGCCCGGCCCAGATACGCAGTATTTT
TRBD1 - TRBJ1-5 TRBV5-1 CASSLDREGNQPQHF TGCGCCAGCAGCCTTGACAGGGAGGGCAATCAGCCCCAGCATTTT
- few TRBJ2-3 TRBV29-1 CSVVPGVIGDTQYF TGCAGCGTTGTCCCAGGGGTGATAGGAGATACGCAGTATTTT
TRBD1 few TRBJ1-1 TRBV2 CASSNRGLYPEAFF TGTGCCAGCAGCAACAGGGGGCTCTACCCTGAAGCTTTCTTT
TRBD2 - TRBJ2-3 TRBV27 CASSSPSSGGDDTQYF TGTGCCAGCAGTTCGCCGTCTAGCGGGGGGGATGATACGCAGTATTTT
- - TRBJ2-3 TRBV7-3 CARSLGSSDTQYF TGTGCCCGCAGCTTAGGTTCCTCAGATACGCAGTATTTT
- - TRBJ2-7 TRBV4-3 CASSQIDGTQSYEQYF TGCGCCAGCAGCCAGATTGACGGGACACAGTCCTACGAGCAGTACTTC
TRBD1 - TRBJ1-1 TRBV5-6 CASRGQGITEAFF TGTGCCAGCAGGGGACAGGGCATCACTGAAGCTTTCTTT
TRBD1 - TRBJ2-7 TRBV4-3 CASSPGARTGDEQYF TGCGCCAGCAGCCCCGGTGCACGGACAGGGGACGAGCAGTACTTC
- - TRBJ1-1 TRBV7-9 CASSSPGGGTEAFF TGTGCCAGCAGCTCCCCCGGGGGGGGCACTGAAGCTTTCTTT
- - TRBJ1-1 TRBV19 CASSIEGWGNTEAFF TGTGCCAGTAGTATAGAAGGTTGGGGGAACACTGAAGCTTTCTTT
TRBD1 - TRBJ1-2 TRBV20-1 CSARDLDRGNQGYTF TGCAGTGCTAGAGATTTGGACAGGGGCAACCAGGGCTACACCTTC
- few TRBJ2-7 TRBV6-1 CASSEGSLVSDEQYF TGTGCCAGCAGTGAGGGTAGCTTGGTCTCGGACGAGCAGTACTTC
TRBD1 few TRBJ1-6 TRBV4-3 CASSQSVPGTGYSPLHF TGCGCCAGCAGCCAATCTGTTCCCGGGACAGGGTATTCACCCCTCCACTTT
- - TRBJ1-4 TRBV7-8 CASSLRVGPMGEKLFF TGTGCCAGCAGCTTGCGAGTGGGGCCTATGGGGGAAAAACTGTTTTTT
TRBD1 - TRBJ1-1 TRBV27 CASSLKGASNEAFF TGTGCCAGCAGTTTAAAGGGGGCAAGTAATGAAGCTTTCTTT
- few TRBJ2-3 TRBV2 CASSPDGTDTQYF TGTGCCAGCAGTCCGGACGGGACAGATACGCAGTATTTT
- - TRBJ2-2 TRBV7-9 CASSHDTGELFF TGTGCCAGCAGCCATGACACCGGGGAGCTGTTTTTT
- - TRBJ1-4 TRBV6-1 CASRDEKLFF TGTGCCAGCAGGGATGAAAAACTGTTTTTT
- few TRBJ1-4 TRBV3-1 CASSQDSATNEKLFF TGTGCCAGCAGCCAGGACAGTGCAACTAATGAAAAACTGTTTTTT
- - TRBJ1-4 TRBV6-1 CASSLPPLRTEDEKLFF TGTGCCAGCAGCCTGCCTCCCCTCCGGACAGAGGATGAAAAACTGTTTTTT
- - TRBJ2-5 TRBV7-9 CASSPDLLQETQYF TGTGCCAGCAGCCCCGATTTACTTCAAGAGACCCAGTACTTC
- many TRBJ1-4 TRBV28 CASTMSGEKLFF TGTGCCAGCACTATGAGTGGTGAAAAACTGTTTTTT
TRBD1 - TRBJ2-4 TRBV20-1 CSARETGSGNIQYF TGCAGTGCTAGGGAGACAGGGTCGGGAAACATTCAGTACTTC
TRBD2 - TRBJ2-1 TRBV15 CATSRASGPYNEQFF TGTGCCACCAGCAGAGCTAGCGGGCCCTACAATGAGCAGTTCTTC
TRBD2 - TRBJ2-1 TRBV12-3/TRBV12-4 CACSLAWAGLASVEQFF TGTGCCTGCAGCTTGGCCTGGGCGGGACTAGCTAGTGTTGAGCAGTTCTTC
TRBD1 - TRBJ2-7 TRBV28 CASSLPNPGTGSYEQYF TGTGCCAGCAGTTTACCCAACCCCGGGACAGGGTCCTACGAGCAGTACTTC
- - TRBJ2-4 TRBV2 CASSNPGTLAKNIQYF TGTGCCAGCAGTAATCCCGGGACTCTAGCCAAAAACATTCAGTACTTC
TRBD2 - TRBJ2-1 TRBV4-1 CASSPLAGGVDEQFF TGCGCCAGCAGCCCTCTCGCGGGGGGGGTCGATGAGCAGTTCTTC
- few TRBJ1-2 TRBV29-1 CSVEAAAYGYTF TGCAGCGTTGAAGCGGCAGCCTATGGCTACACCTTC
- - TRBJ2-1 TRBV7-6 CASSFPGGNSYNEQFF TGTGCCAGCAGCTTCCCCGGCGGAAACTCCTACAATGAGCAGTTCTTC
- - TRBJ2-5 TRBV4-2 CASSPTPFQGGETQYF TGTGCCAGCAGCCCGACGCCCTTCCAGGGAGGAGAGACCCAGTACTTC
- few TRBJ2-7 TRBV27 CASSGALGRGSSEQYF TGTGCCAGCAGTGGTGCTTTGGGCCGCGGAAGCTCCGAGCAGTACTTC
TRBD2 few TRBJ2-2 TRBV5-1 CASSLALAGDYTGELFF TGCGCCAGCAGCTTGGCGCTAGCGGGGGACTACACCGGGGAGCTGTTTTTT
- few TRBJ2-7 TRBV7-9 CASSSSPGGSYEQYF TGTGCCAGCAGCTCCAGTCCGGGGGGCTCCTACGAGCAATACTTC
TRBD2 few TRBJ2-1 TRBV6-5 CASSYGGEGTYNEQFF TGTGCCAGCAGTTACGGCGGGGAGGGTACATACAATGAGCAGTTCTTC
- few TRBJ2-7 TRBV12-3/TRBV12-4 CASSFRGDYEQYF TGTGCCAGCAGTTTTCGTGGCGACTACGAGCAGTACTTC
TRBD2 - TRBJ2-7 TRBV2 CASRTKRESYEQYF TGTGCCAGCCGGACTAAGCGGGAGAGTTACGAGCAGTACTTC
- few TRBJ2-1 TRBV10-3 CAISERDGSNEQFF TGTGCCATCAGTGAGCGGGACGGCTCCAATGAGCAGTTCTTC